The 25 T cell receptor beta chains presented below share a single source sample, sequenced in a study of Graves' ophthalmopathy and Graves' hyperthyroidism. Scientists amplified the TCR beta CDR3 regions from RNA transcripts. RT-PCR was first run with HTBI primers, then multiplex PCR in a second round. TCRdb itself ran the multiplex PCR reads through MiXCR, one entry per CDR3 protein. The sample contains around 600,000 distinct CDR3 sequences, 35% to 50% of which appear only once. Sequences were obtained from peripheral blood. All receptors derive from an adult man with Graves' ophthalmopathy.

The chain combines TRBV2 with TRBJ2-2; the match to TRBD1 covers 9 bases. V lost 6 bases to trimming and J lost 2 bases; unmatched junction nucleotides: 4. The CDR3 is 15 amino acids. Germline V gene sequence: CDR1 SNHLY, CDR2 FYNNEI. CDR3 protein: CASRGTGINTGELFF. In DNA, the CDR3 is TGTGCCAGCAGGGGGACAGGGATTAACACCGGGGAGCTGTTTTTT.

The V call is TRBV29-1, the J call TRBJ1-2; the D is unclear. CDR3 length equals 13 residues. Germline V gene lookup returns CDR1 SQVTM and CDR2 ANQGSEA. Trimming shortened V by 0 bases and J by 6 bases, and 11 bases separated the two germline ends. CDR3 in DNA: TGCAGCGTTGAAGAACGGGGAACTGATGGCTACACCTTC. Translation: CSVEERGTDGYTF.

This clonotype came up many times. The chain uses TRBV12-5 and TRBJ2-5; D gene uncertain. Germline loops: CDR1 LGHNT, CDR2 FRNRAP. The CDR3 has 13 residues. The V end was cut by 1 base, the J end by 5 bases, with 8 bases between. The CDR3, as DNA: TGTGCTAGTGGTTTGGAAGAGGAGGAGACCCAGTACTTC. Translating gives CASGLEEEETQYF.

This clonotype came up a few times. The V gene is TRBV13, the J gene TRBJ2-2; D is possibly TRBD1 (6 bases). This CDR3 is built from 14 residues. V was pared by 6 bases and J by 4 bases, with 12 bases between. The V gene's germline CDR1 is PRHDT and CDR2 FYEKMQ (reference sequence). The CDR3 loop reads CASRNRVVTGELFF. The CDR3 nucleotides read TGTGCCAGCAGGAACAGGGTGGTCACCGGGGAGCTGTTTTTT. The entire variable domain, with the rest obtained from reference TRBV13 and TRBJ2-2, is as follows: AAGVIQSPRHLIKEKRETATLKCYPIPRHDTVYWYQQGPGQDPQFLISFYEKMQSDKGSIPDRFSAQQFSDYHSELNMSSLELGDSALYFCASRNRVVTGELFFGEGSRLTVL.

The chain joins TRBV2 to TRBJ2-2, with a tentative D call TRBD1 (6 bases). This CDR3 comprises 15 residues. The germline gives CDR1 SNHLY, CDR2 FYNNEI. Trimming took 6 bases from V and 2 from J, leaving 13 bases between them. DNA of the CDR3: TGTGCCAGCAGAACAGGGTCTCAAAACACCGGGGAGCTGTTTTTT. As protein: CASRTGSQNTGELFF.

This clonotype was detected ten times or more. This chain links TRBV6-1 with TRBJ1-1, with D maybe TRBD1 (5 bases). V was cut by 0 bases and J by 0 bases, with 8 bases left in between. This CDR3 spans 15 amino acids. The germline V gene has CDR1 MNHNS and CDR2 SASEGT. CDR3 amino acids: CASSEAGGMNTEAFF. The CDR3 DNA sequence: TGTGCCAGCAGTGAAGCGGGGGGAATGAACACTGAAGCTTTCTTT.

The chain carries TRBV10-3 and TRBJ2-3; D is uncertain. CDR3 length equals 15 residues. Germline loops: CDR1 ENHRY, CDR2 SYGVKD. Trimming shortened V by 0 bases and J by 6 bases, and 13 bases separated the two germline ends. The CDR3 nucleotides read TGTGCCATCAGTGAGTCAACAGTTTCGGGCGATACGCAGTATTTT. It translates to CAISESTVSGDTQYF.

Comment on this clonotype: At one boundary the junction diverges from the germline segment, which might be a read error. The chain employs TRBV10-3 and TRBJ1-2; TRBD1 matches at 7 bases. This CDR3 has 14 residues. Germline CDR1 and CDR2: ENHRY and SYGVKD. CDR3 amino acids: CASSEVPGGYGYTF. The CDR3 DNA sequence: TGTGCCAGCAGTGAAGTTCCAGGGGGCTATGGCTACACCTTC.

This clonotype was counted ten times or more. This chain uses TRBV2 with TRBJ2-2; D is tentatively TRBD1 or TRBD2 (6 bases each). The CDR3 totals 15 residues. V was clipped by 5 bases and J by 8 bases, with 18 bases between them. Germline lookup yields CDR1 SNHLY and CDR2 FYNNEI. This CDR3 reads CASSSFGGVAGELFF. The CDR3 DNA sequence: TGTGCCAGCAGTTCCTTCGGGGGCGTAGCTGGGGAGCTGTTTTTT.

This clonotype was counted a few times. The J gene is TRBJ1-6, the V gene TRBV2, with D perhaps matching TRBD1 (5 bases). With 3 bases removed from V and 8 bases from J, the gap between germline ends came to 17 bases. The germline gives CDR1 SNHLY, CDR2 FYNNEI. This CDR3 spans 16 amino acids. The CDR3 coding sequence is TGTGCCAGCAGTGACATCCTCGAGACAGAAGATTCACCCCTCCACTTT. Translating gives CASSDILETEDSPLHF.

On this clonotype itself: The junction shows a germline mismatch at one end, possibly a read error. V gene TRBV5-1 combines with J gene TRBJ2-2; possibly TRBD1 for D (6 bases). The length of the CDR3 is 16 residues. The V gene's germline CDR1 is SGHRS and CDR2 YFSETQ. The CDR3 sequence: CASSRDTSANTGELFF. Here the CDR3 DNA reads TGTGCCAGCAGCAGGGACACGAGTGCGAACACCGGGGAGCTGTTTTTT.

Worth noting for this clonotype: At one end, the junction sequence differs from germline, possibly due to a read error. The V gene is TRBV24-1, the J gene TRBJ1-1; no clear D gene. This CDR3 has 13 amino acids. The V gene's germline CDR1 is KGHDR and CDR2 SFDVKD. The DNA of the CDR3 is TGTGCCAGCAGTTCAACGGTGAGCACTGAAGCTTTCTTT. Translated, it gives CASSSTVSTEAFF.

Details on this clonotype: A read error may produce the germline difference seen at one junction end. V is TRBV6-1 and J is TRBJ1-2; TRBD1 agrees at 7 bases. CDR1 and CDR2 (germline): MNHNS, SASEGT. The CDR3 sequence is 14 residues long. The CDR3 here is CASSGQTGTHGNTF. In DNA, the CDR3 is TGTGCCAGCAGTGGACAGACAGGGACCCATGGCAACACCTTC.

This clonotype came up a few times. J is TRBJ1-1 and V is TRBV25-1; TRBD1 matches at 8 bases. Germline lookup yields CDR1 MGHDK and CDR2 SYGVNS. The V segment lost 5 bases and the J segment 3 bases; nucleotides outside the gene matches: 8. This CDR3 has 15 residues. As DNA, the CDR3 is TGTGCCAGCAGTTTCTCGGGACAGGTCCACACTGAAGCTTTCTTT. Translated, it gives CASSFSGQVHTEAFF.

This clonotype was recorded at least ten times. The V call is TRBV5-1, the J call TRBJ1-5; D gene unclear. The CDR3 runs to 14 residues. Germline CDR1 is SGHRS and CDR2 is YFSETQ. V was pared by 5 bases and J by 5 bases, with 14 bases between. The CDR3 reads CASSSTGRDQPQHF. In nucleotides, the CDR3 is TGCGCCAGCAGTTCTACCGGCAGAGATCAGCCCCAGCATTTT.

This clonotype was seen at least ten times. The chain uses TRBV2 and TRBJ1-5, with 7 bases matching TRBD1. V trimming: 5 bases; J trimming: 0 bases; junction bases outside the gene matches: 4. Germline V gene sequence: CDR1 SNHLY, CDR2 FYNNEI. The CDR3 sequence is 15 residues long. The CDR3 coding sequence is TGTGCCAGCAGTTTGGGACAGTCTAGCAATCAGCCCCAGCATTTT. Protein: CASSLGQSSNQPQHF.

This clonotype was detected only a few times. The chain recombines TRBV7-7 with TRBJ2-5, with 8 bases fitting TRBD1. V trimming: 1 base; J trimming: 3 bases; junction bases outside the gene matches: 4. The V gene's germline CDR1 is SSHAT and CDR2 FNYEAQ (reference sequence). The CDR3 consists of 15 residues. The CDR3 nucleotides read TGTGCCAGCAGCTTAGGCAGGGGGCCCGAAGAGACCCAGTACTTC. Translation gives CASSLGRGPEETQYF.

The V call is TRBV14, the J call TRBJ1-4; a weak D match, TRBD1 (6 bases). V lost 4 bases and J lost 1, with 10 bases in between. This CDR3 is built from 15 residues. Germline loops: CDR1 SGHDN, CDR2 FVKESK. The CDR3 sequence: CASSRRGGTNEKLFF. The CDR3 coding sequence is TGTGCCAGCAGCCGCAGGGGAGGAACTAATGAAAAACTGTTTTTT. Full variable domain (remainder filled in from reference TRBV14 and TRBJ1-4): EAGVTQFPSHSVIEKGQTVTLRCDPISGHDNLYWYRRVMGKEIKFLLHFVKESKQDESGMPNNRFLAERTGGTYSTLKVQPAELEDSGVYFCASSRRGGTNEKLFFGSGTQLSVL.

The V and J genes are TRBV10-3 and TRBJ1-2; no clear D. This CDR3 spans 11 amino acids. From germline, CDR1 is ENHRY and CDR2 SYGVKD. Trimming removed 4 bases at V and 8 bases at J, with 8 bases between. This CDR3 is CAISARGGYTF. CDR3 nucleotides: TGTGCCATCAGTGCACGCGGGGGCTACACCTTC.

The chain has TRBV10-3 and TRBJ2-7, with 12 bases fitting TRBD1. The CDR3 is made up of 17 amino acids. Looked up from germline, CDR1 is ENHRY and CDR2 is SYGVKD. V lost 0 bases and J lost 2; bases outside the gene matches: 5. In DNA, the CDR3 is TGTGCCATCAGTGAGTCGGTCGGGACAGGGGGCGCCTACGAGCAGTACTTC. It is translated as CAISESVGTGGAYEQYF.

This clonotype has at least ten counts. The V gene is TRBV9, the J gene TRBJ1-3; D uncertain. CDR3 length: 13 residues. Looked up from germline, CDR1 is SGDLS and CDR2 is YYNGEE. The V and J ends lost 3 bases and 0 bases respectively, with 4 bases between them. The CDR3 loop is CASSDHSGNTIYF. DNA of the CDR3: TGTGCCAGCAGCGACCACTCTGGAAACACCATATATTTT. Looking up the rest from reference TRBV9 and TRBJ1-3 gives the full variable domain: DSGVTQTPKHLITATGQRVTLRCSPRSGDLSVYWYQQSLDQGLQFLIQYYNGEERAKGNILERFSAQQFPDLHSELNLSSLELGDSALYFCASSDHSGNTIYFGEGSWLTVV.

This clonotype was seen ten or more times. J is TRBJ1-5 and V is TRBV29-1; tentative D call: TRBD1 (5 bases). Trimming left V 6 bases short and J 3 bases short, with 15 bases between. The CDR3 consists of 14 residues. Germline V gene lookup returns CDR1 SQVTM and CDR2 ANQGSEA. CDR3 in amino acids: CSVAWPGVNQPQHF. The DNA of the CDR3 is TGCAGCGTAGCATGGCCGGGGGTCAATCAGCCCCAGCATTTT. Full variable domain (missing parts from reference TRBV29-1 and TRBJ1-5): SAVISQKPSRDICQRGTSLTIQCQVDSQVTMMFWYRQQPGQSLTLIATANQGSEATYESGFVIDKFPISRPNLTFSTLTVSNMSPEDSSIYLCSVAWPGVNQPQHFGDGTRLSIL.

The rearrangement uses TRBV10-3 and TRBJ1-5, with 7 bases aligning to TRBD1. With 10 bases clipped from V and 6 bases from J, the junction kept 12 bases outside the gene matches. The germline CDR1 and CDR2 sequences are ENHRY and SYGVKD. This CDR3 is built from 14 residues. In nucleotides, the CDR3 is TGTGCCAGCATAGACGCAGGGGGAGGTCAGCCCCAGCATTTT. This sequence encodes CASIDAGGGQPQHF.

The sample holds many counts of this clonotype. This chain links TRBV6-1 with TRBJ1-1; D is undetermined. Trimming cost V 2 bases and J 0 bases, with 7 bases left between them. The germline V gene encodes CDR1 MNHNS and CDR2 SASEGT. The CDR3 consists of 14 residues. For the CDR3, the DNA is TGTGCCAGCAGTGAATGGGTCATGAACACTGAAGCTTTCTTT. It encodes CASSEWVMNTEAFF.

This clonotype was seen repeatedly, ten times or more. The gene calls are TRBV29-1 and TRBJ2-7, with 9 bases aligning to TRBD1. V was pared by 3 bases and J by 0 bases, with 6 bases of the junction left unmatched. In germline, CDR1 is SQVTM, CDR2 ANQGSEA. The length of the CDR3 is 15 residues. The CDR3 loop is CSVEGGTGSSYEQYF. CDR3 nucleotides: TGCAGCGTTGAGGGAGGGACAGGGAGCTCCTACGAGCAGTACTTC.